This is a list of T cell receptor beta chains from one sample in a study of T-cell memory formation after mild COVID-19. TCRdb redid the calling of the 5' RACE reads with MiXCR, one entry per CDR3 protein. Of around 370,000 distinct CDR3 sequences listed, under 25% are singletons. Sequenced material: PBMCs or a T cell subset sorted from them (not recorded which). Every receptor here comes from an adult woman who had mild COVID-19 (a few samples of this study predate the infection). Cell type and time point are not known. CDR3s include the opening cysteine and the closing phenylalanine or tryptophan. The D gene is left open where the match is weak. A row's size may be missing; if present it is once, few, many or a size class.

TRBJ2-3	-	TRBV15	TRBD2	TGTGCCACCGGGGACAGTGAGCGGGAGGCGGATACAGATACGCAGTATTTT	CATGDSEREADTDTQYF
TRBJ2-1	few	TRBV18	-	TGTGCCAGCTCATCTTCTCCCCCCAGCTCCTACAATGAGCAGTTCTTC	CASSSSPPSSYNEQFF
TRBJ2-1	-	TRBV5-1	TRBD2	TGCGCCAGCAGAGCGGGAGGGCGATACAATGAGCAGTTCTTC	CASRAGGRYNEQFF
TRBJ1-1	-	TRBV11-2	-	TGTGCCAGCAGCTTAGGACAGCCCACTGAAGCTTTCTTT	CASSLGQPTEAFF
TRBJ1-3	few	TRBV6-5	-	TGTGCCAGCAGTTACCCTGGCCCTGGAAACACCATATATTTT	CASSYPGPGNTIYF
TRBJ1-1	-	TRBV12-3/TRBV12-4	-	TGTGCCAGCAGTTTATTCACAGGGAACACTGAAGCTTTCTTT	CASSLFTGNTEAFF
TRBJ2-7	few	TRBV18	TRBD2	TGTGCCAGCTCCTCACCGGCTAGCGGGGGCTACGAGCAGTACTTC	CASSSPASGGYEQYF
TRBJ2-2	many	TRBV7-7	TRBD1	TGTGCCAGCAGCTTTCGGACAGGGAACACCGGGGAGCTGTTTTTT	CASSFRTGNTGELFF
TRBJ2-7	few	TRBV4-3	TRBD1	TGCGCCAGCAGCCAGCTCACCGGGACAGAAAGCTACGAGCAGTACTTC	CASSQLTGTESYEQYF
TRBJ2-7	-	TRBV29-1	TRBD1	TGCAGCGTTGAAGATCTCAGGGGACAGGGGTACGAGCAGTACTTC	CSVEDLRGQGYEQYF
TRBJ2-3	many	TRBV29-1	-	TGCAGCGTGGCCATTAGCGAAACAGATACGCAGTATTTT	CSVAISETDTQYF
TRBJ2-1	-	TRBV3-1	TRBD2	TGTGCCAGCAGCCCTCCCGGGACTAGGGCGTTCAATGAGCAGTTCTTC	CASSPPGTRAFNEQFF
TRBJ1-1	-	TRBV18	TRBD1	TGTGCCAGCTCACCAGCGGGACAGAGGGTTGGTACTGAAGCTTTCTTT	CASSPAGQRVGTEAFF
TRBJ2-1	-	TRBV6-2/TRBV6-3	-	TGTGCCAGCAGCAACCCCGGGAAGCAGTTCTTC	CASSNPGKQFF
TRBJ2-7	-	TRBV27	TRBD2	TGTGCCAGCAGTTCGAGACTAGCGGGAGGCTACGAGCAGTACTTC	CASSSRLAGGYEQYF
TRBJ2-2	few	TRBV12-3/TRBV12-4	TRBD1	TGTGCCAGCAGTTCTAGGACAGGGGGCTGGGAGCTGTTTTTT	CASSSRTGGWELFF
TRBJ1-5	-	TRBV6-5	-	TGTGCCAGCAGTTACTCGACATCGGGGACTCAGCCCCAGCATTTT	CASSYSTSGTQPQHF
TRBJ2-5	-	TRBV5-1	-	TGCGCCAGCAGCGCCGGACGACTAGTAAAAGAGACCCAGTACTTC	CASSAGRLVKETQYF
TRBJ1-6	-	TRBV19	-	TGTGCCAGTAGACAAACAGGGTACATTTCACCCCTCCACTTT	CASRQTGYISPLHF
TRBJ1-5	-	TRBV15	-	TGTGCCACCAGCAGTACCCGGGACAACCATCAGCCCCAGCATTTT	CATSSTRDNHQPQHF
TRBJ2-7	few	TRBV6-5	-	TGTGCCAGCAGTTACTCTAACCTGGGGGCCTACGAGCAGTACTTC	CASSYSNLGAYEQYF
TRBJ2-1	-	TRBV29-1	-	TGCAGCGTTGAAGGACAGGAAGGATCCTACAATGAGCAGTTCTTC	CSVEGQEGSYNEQFF
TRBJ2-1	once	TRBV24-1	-	TGTGCCACCAGCGACACTGGGGGACATGAGCAGTTCTTC	CATSDTGGHEQFF
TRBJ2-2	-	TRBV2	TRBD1	TGTGCCAGCAGTGCGGGACAGCTCACCGGGGAGCTGTTTTTT	CASSAGQLTGELFF
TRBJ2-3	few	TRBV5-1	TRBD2	TGCGCCAGCAGCCCCGGGACTAGCATCGGCGTTACGCAGTATTTT	CASSPGTSIGVTQYF
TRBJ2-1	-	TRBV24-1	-	TGTGCCACCAGTGATTGGAAGAAGAACTACAATGAGCAGTTCTTC	CATSDWKKNYNEQFF
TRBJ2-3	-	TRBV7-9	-	TGTGCCAGCAGCTTATATGGGGCTAGGGGCACAGATACGCAGTATTTT	CASSLYGARGTDTQYF
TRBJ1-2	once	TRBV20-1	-	TGCAGTGCTAACCCACAGGGAGGCGGGGGCTACACCTTC	CSANPQGGGGYTF
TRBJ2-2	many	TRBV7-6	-	TGTGCCAGCAGCCCGGGACAGAACACCGGGGAGCTGTTTTTT	CASSPGQNTGELFF
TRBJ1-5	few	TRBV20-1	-	TGCAGTGCTGGGACCCCTTTGAGCAATCAGCCCCAGCATTTT	CSAGTPLSNQPQHF
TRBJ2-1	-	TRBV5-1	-	TGCGCCAGCAGCTTGGTGAGGGATTACAATGAGCAGTTCTTC	CASSLVRDYNEQFF
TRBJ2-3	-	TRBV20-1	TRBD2	TGCAGTGCTGTGACTAGCGGGGGCCGCACAGATACGCAGTATTTT	CSAVTSGGRTDTQYF
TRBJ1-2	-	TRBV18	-	TGTGCCAGCTCACGGAGGAGGGTTCTGGGCTACACCTTC	CASSRRRVLGYTF
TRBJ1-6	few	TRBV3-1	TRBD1	TGTGCCAGCAAGCCACAGGGGGCTCGGGGTTCACCCCTCCACTTT	CASKPQGARGSPLHF
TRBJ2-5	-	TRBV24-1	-	TGTGCCACCAGTGACGCCCAGGGTATACAAGAGACCCAGTACTTC	CATSDAQGIQETQYF
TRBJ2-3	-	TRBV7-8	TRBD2	TGTGCCAGCAGCTCGCAAAATTGGCGGGGGAATACGCAGTATTTT	CASSSQNWRGNTQYF
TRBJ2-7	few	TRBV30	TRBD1	TGTGCCTGGAGGGACAGGGGGTGGTCGAAGCAGTACTTC	CAWRDRGWSKQYF
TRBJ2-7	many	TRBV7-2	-	TGTGCCAGCAGCTCCCCAAACTCCTACGAGCAGTACTTC	CASSSPNSYEQYF
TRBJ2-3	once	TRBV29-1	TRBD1	TGCAGCGCGATGGGGACAGAGAGCACAGATACGCAGTATTTT	CSAMGTESTDTQYF
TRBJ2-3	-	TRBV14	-	TGTGCCAGCAGCCAAGGTAGCGGCCAGAGGCAGTATTTT	CASSQGSGQRQYF
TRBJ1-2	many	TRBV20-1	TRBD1	TGCAGTGCTAGGGGGTACAGACAGGGGAACTATGGCTACACCTTC	CSARGYRQGNYGYTF
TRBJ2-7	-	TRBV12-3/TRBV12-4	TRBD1	TGTGCCAGCAGTCAAAGCCCCGGGACAGGGAGCTCCTACGAGCAGTACTTC	CASSQSPGTGSSYEQYF